These 27 T cell receptor beta chains were all obtained from the same sample, sequenced in a study of blood T cell repertoires in COVID-19. Sequenced by immunoSEQ multiplex PCR; TCRdb stores in-frame clones only, minus some. The sample contains about 220,000 clones, around 84% of which appear only once. The sequenced sample was peripheral blood. All receptors derive from a man aged 40-49 years who had recovered from COVID-19.

The CDR3 protein is CALFRRAGTEAFF. DNA for the CDR3: TGTGCCTTATTCAGGCGGGCGGGCACTGAAGCTTTCTTT. The rearrangement uses TRBV30 and TRBJ1-1, with D unresolved. This CDR3 region has 13 residues. The germline V gene encodes CDR1 GTSNPN and CDR2 SVGIG (reference sequence). Trimming removed 7 bases from V and 4 bases from J, with 16 bases in between. Full variable domain (remainder filled in from reference TRBV30 and TRBJ1-1): SQTIHQWPATLVQPVGSPLSLECTVEGTSNPNLYWYRQAAGRGLQLLFYSVGIGQISSEVPQNLSASRPQDRQFILSSKKLLLSDSGFYLCALFRRAGTEAFFGQGTRLTVV.

The chain employs TRBV18 and TRBJ1-2; 10 bases agree with TRBD1. Germline CDR1 KGHSH, CDR2 LQKENI. CDR3 length: 15 amino acids. J was trimmed by 6 bases and V by 3 bases; bases with no gene match: 7. Here the CDR3 reads CASSPRSTGGDGYTF. The CDR3 bases are TGTGCCAGCTCACCCCGATCGACAGGGGGCGATGGCTACACCTTC. Full variable domain (remainder filled in from reference TRBV18 and TRBJ1-2): NAGVMQNPRHLVRRRGQEARLRCSPMKGHSHVYWYRQLPEEGLKFMVYLQKENIIDESGMPKERFSAEFPKEGPSILRIQQVVRGDSAAYFCASSPRSTGGDGYTFGSGTRLTVV.

The chain links TRBV6-5 to TRBJ2-7; 9 bases fit TRBD1. The CDR3 spans 13 residues. J lost 6 bases, V lost 6 bases, and 6 bases had no gene match. From germline, CDR1 is MNHEY and CDR2 SVGAGI. The CDR3 reads CASRLGQGAEQYF. DNA for the CDR3: TGTGCCAGCAGACTGGGACAGGGTGCCGAGCAGTACTTC.

As DNA, the CDR3 is TGTGCCAGCAGTTATCACGGACAGGGGTATGGCTACACCTTC. Translating gives CASSYHGQGYGYTF. The J gene is TRBJ1-2, the V gene TRBV6-5; 9 bases align to TRBD1. The CDR3 loop spans 14 amino acids. Germline V gene lookup returns CDR1 MNHEY and CDR2 SVGAGI. With V trimmed by 3 bases and J by 5 bases, 4 bases remained unmatched.

This chain joins TRBV10-3 and TRBJ1-2; D possibly corresponds to TRBD1 (6 bases). The CDR3 loop spans 14 amino acids. Germline CDR1 and CDR2: ENHRY and SYGVKD. V dropped 3 bases and J dropped 3 bases, with 11 bases sitting between them. The CDR3 DNA reads as TGTGCCATCAGTGAAGGGGACACCTACTATGGCTACACCTTC. It is translated as CAISEGDTYYGYTF.

This chain connects TRBV6-5 to TRBJ2-2, with D possibly being TRBD2 (5 bases). V was clipped by 6 bases and J by 0 bases, with 11 bases between them. The CDR3 is 15 amino acids. Germline V gene lookup returns CDR1 MNHEY and CDR2 SVGAGI. The CDR3 spells CASRPGLANTGELFF. The CDR3 DNA follows: TGTGCCAGCAGGCCCGGACTGGCGAACACCGGGGAGCTGTTTTTT.

The chain carries TRBV11-3 and TRBJ2-2; possibly TRBD1 for D (6 bases). V lost 1 base, J lost 5 bases, and 11 bases lay in between. This CDR3 has 15 amino acids. CDR1 and CDR2 from the germline V gene are SGHNT and YENEEA. Written as DNA, the CDR3 is TGTGCCAGCAGCTTAGGGGGGCTGAGGACCGGGGAGCTGTTTTTT. Protein: CASSLGGLRTGELFF.

V is TRBV2 and J is TRBJ2-7; tentatively, D is TRBD2 (6 bases). The CDR3 totals 14 residues. V shed 4 bases and J shed 6 bases, with 16 bases lying between them. Germline CDR1 is SNHLY and CDR2 is FYNNEI. Written as DNA, the CDR3 is TGTGCCAGCAGTGTGTTAGCGGAGTCCCCCGAGCAGTACTTC. Translating gives CASSVLAESPEQYF. The full variable domain, completed using reference TRBV2 and TRBJ2-7, is EPEVTQTPSHQVTQMGQEVILRCVPISNHLYFYWYRQILGQKVEFLVSFYNNEISEKSEIFDDQFSVERPDGSNFTLKIRSTKLEDSAMYFCASSVLAESPEQYFGPGTRLTVT.

V is TRBV7-9 and J is TRBJ1-3; D is undetermined. V lost 5 bases to trimming and J lost 0 bases, with 14 bases between them. This CDR3 comprises 16 residues. Germline V lookup: CDR1 SEHNR, CDR2 FQNEAQ (reference sequence). The CDR3 region is CASSPKKASSGNTIYF. In DNA form, the CDR3 reads TGTGCCAGCAGCCCTAAAAAAGCGAGCTCTGGAAACACCATATATTTT. The full variable domain, its missing parts supplied by reference TRBV7-9 and TRBJ1-3, is DTGVSQNPRHKITKRGQNVTFRCDPISEHNRLYWYRQTLGQGPEFLTYFQNEAQLEKSRLLSDRFSAERPKGSFSTLEIQRTEQGDSAMYLCASSPKKASSGNTIYFGEGSWLTVV.

V and J are TRBV19 and TRBJ1-2; D gene ambiguous. Per the germline V gene, CDR1 is LNHDA and CDR2 is SQIVND (reference sequence). The CDR3 sequence is 15 residues long. V was pared by 4 bases and J by 0 bases, with 12 bases between. The CDR3 coding sequence is TGTGCCAGTAGTAGCTCGTTAGTTTCTAACTATGGCTACACCTTC. Protein: CASSSSLVSNYGYTF.

This chain uses TRBV18 with TRBJ2-7, with D possibly TRBD2 on 6 matching bases. Germline values: CDR1 KGHSH, CDR2 LQKENI. This CDR3 spans 13 amino acids. The V gene lost 3 bases and the J gene lost 7 bases, with 13 bases spanning the gap. The CDR3 loop is CASSPGGTGEQYF. For the CDR3, the DNA is TGTGCCAGCTCACCCGGAGGGACCGGGGAGCAGTACTTC.

This clone has a single count. The rearrangement uses TRBV5-1 and TRBJ2-2; 9 bases align to TRBD1. The CDR3 length is 15 residues. The V gene end was trimmed by 3 bases and the J gene end by 4 bases; junction bases not matched to a gene: 4. Germline assignment: CDR1 SGHRS and CDR2 YFSETQ. The CDR3 loop reads CASSSQGARTGELFF. The DNA for the CDR3 is TGCGCCAGCAGCTCACAGGGGGCGCGCACCGGGGAGCTGTTTTTT.

The V and J genes are TRBV11-3 and TRBJ2-6; 8 bases align to TRBD1. This CDR3 has 19 residues. The trim removed 3 bases at V and 0 bases at J, leaving 10 bases unmatched. The germline V gene has CDR1 SGHNT and CDR2 YENEEA. Written as DNA, the CDR3 is TGTGCCAGCAGCTTCATAACCGGGACAGGTCCCTCTGGGGCCAACGTCCTGACTTTC. This codes for CASSFITGTGPSGANVLTF.

The genes are TRBV5-4 and TRBJ1-6, with a tentative D call TRBD1 (5 bases). Trimming removed 4 bases from V and 9 bases from J, with 14 bases in between. From germline, CDR1 is SGHNT and CDR2 YYREEE (reference sequence). The CDR3 is 14 amino acids. The DNA of the CDR3 is TGTGCCAGCAGCCGGGGAGGGGCTAGTTCACCCCTCCACTTT. Translating gives CASSRGGASSPLHF.

The J gene is TRBJ2-1, the V gene TRBV10-2; 10 nucleotides line up with TRBD1. Germline assignment: CDR1 WSHSY and CDR2 SAAADI. The CDR3 runs 12 residues. Germline trimming cut 10 bases from V and 9 bases from J; bases unmatched to any gene: 6. In nucleotides, the CDR3 is TGCGCCACAGGACAGGGGGGTGTTGAGCAGTTCTTC. Translation gives CATGQGGVEQFF.

This sequence joins TRBV7-8 and TRBJ2-2, with a possible D match to TRBD1 (6 bases). CDR1 SGHVS and CDR2 FQNEAQ come from the germline V gene. The CDR3 extends over 16 amino acids. V dropped 0 bases and J dropped 2 bases, with 10 bases sitting between them. The CDR3 region has the DNA TGTGCCAGCAGCTTAGCGGGACAAGGAAACACCGGGGAGCTGTTTTTT. Translation: CASSLAGQGNTGELFF.

J is TRBJ1-1 and V is TRBV19; 7 nucleotides agree with TRBD1. The CDR3 is made up of 14 amino acids. The V segment lost 6 bases and the J segment 4 bases; nucleotides outside the gene matches: 8. In germline, CDR1 is LNHDA, CDR2 SQIVND (reference sequence). CDR3 region: CASRTGPRSTEAFF. CDR3 in DNA: TGTGCCAGTAGGACAGGGCCAAGGAGCACTGAAGCTTTCTTT.

The chain combines TRBV2 with TRBJ2-1; 13 bases are shared with TRBD2. Germline CDR1 SNHLY, CDR2 FYNNEI. CDR3 length: 15 amino acids. J gave up 3 bases and V 6 bases, and 2 bases lay outside the gene matches. The CDR3 region is CASRGLAGVYNEQFF. For the CDR3, the DNA is TGTGCCAGCAGAGGACTAGCGGGGGTCTACAATGAGCAGTTCTTC.

The chain couples TRBV15 to TRBJ2-1; 8 nucleotides match TRBD1. J was trimmed by 7 bases and V by 3 bases; bases with no gene match: 14. The CDR3 has 17 amino acids. Per the germline V gene, CDR1 is LNHNV and CDR2 is YYDKDF (reference sequence). Here the CDR3 reads CATSRDPGQEFKNEQFF. CDR3 DNA sequence: TGTGCCACCAGCAGGGACCCGGGACAGGAGTTTAAGAATGAGCAGTTCTTC.

This clone was observed a few times. Other nucleotide sequences in the sample specify the same CDR3. The chain uses TRBV6-5 and TRBJ1-5, with D maybe TRBD1 (6 bases). CDR3 length equals 15 residues. V was cut by 2 bases and J by 4 bases, with 12 bases left in between. Looked up from germline, CDR1 is MNHEY and CDR2 is SVGAGI. The CDR3 region has the DNA TGTGCCAGCAGTTACGGAGGGGGGGAAAATCAGCCCCAGCATTTT. This gives the protein CASSYGGGENQPQHF.

The CDR3 nucleotides read TGTGCCAGCAGCTTTACTAGCGGACCTAGCACAGATACGCAGTATTTT. It translates to CASSFTSGPSTDTQYF. The chain carries TRBV7-2 and TRBJ2-3; 8 positions agree with TRBD2. This CDR3 has 16 amino acids. Germline V gene sequence: CDR1 SGHTA, CDR2 FQGNSA. Germline trimming cut 3 bases from V and 0 bases from J; bases unmatched to any gene: 5.

The chain joins TRBV5-1 to TRBJ2-5; a possible D gene is TRBD2 (7 bases). Germline V CDR1 and CDR2: SGHRS, YFSETQ. The CDR3 covers 17 residues. V lost 5 bases, J lost 5 bases, and 25 bases lay in between. CDR3 residues: CASRGRLRGGPPETQYF. CDR3 nucleotide sequence: TGCGCCAGCAGAGGAAGATTAAGGGGGGGACCCCCCGAGACCCAGTACTTC. Full variable domain (outside the CDR3, taken from reference TRBV5-1 and TRBJ2-5): KAGVTQTPRYLIKTRGQQVTLSCSPISGHRSVSWYQQTPGQGLQFLFEYFSETQRNKGNFPGRFSGRQFSNSRSEMNVSTLELGDSALYLCASRGRLRGGPPETQYFGPGTRLLVL.

The gene calls are TRBV18 and TRBJ1-1; D uncertain. V gave up 0 bases and J gave up 2 bases, with 4 bases separating them. The germline CDR1 and CDR2 sequences are KGHSH and LQKENI. The length of the CDR3 is 13 residues. This chain's CDR3 is CASSPPLNTEAFF. DNA for the CDR3: TGTGCCAGCTCACCACCCCTTAACACTGAAGCTTTCTTT.

This clone occurred once. The genes are TRBV9 and TRBJ1-2; unclear D gene. In germline, CDR1 is SGDLS, CDR2 YYNGEE. CDR3 length: 15 residues. Trimming removed 0 bases at V and 3 bases at J, with 12 bases between. CDR3 sequence (DNA): TGTGCCAGCAGCGTAGAAAGTAGCAACTACTATGGCTACACCTTC. Translating gives CASSVESSNYYGYTF.

The chain uses TRBV19 and TRBJ2-7; TRBD2 aligns across 8 bases. The junction had 4 bases not matched to a gene; V was cut back by 4 bases and J by 2 bases. This CDR3 contains 14 residues. The V gene's germline CDR1 is LNHDA and CDR2 SQIVND (reference sequence). CDR3 DNA sequence: TGTGCCAGTAGTAATATAGCGGGAACCTACGAGCAGTACTTC. Its protein product is CASSNIAGTYEQYF.

This clone was detected only once. The gene calls are TRBV3-1 (or the pseudogene TRBV3-2) and TRBJ2-5; 8 bases match TRBD2. The junction had 7 bases not matched to a gene; V was cut back by 1 base and J by 0 bases. CDR3 size: 17 residues. Germline values: CDR1 LGHDT, CDR2 YNNKEL (reference sequence). The CDR3 region has the DNA TGTGCCAGCAGCCAAGGGGTGACGGGAGGGGACCAAGAGACCCAGTACTTC. It translates to CASSQGVTGGDQETQYF.

The chain couples TRBV29-1 to TRBJ1-1; no reliable D call. The V and J ends lost 7 bases and 5 bases respectively, with 20 bases between them. Germline CDR1 reads SQVTM; CDR2 reads ANQGSEA. The CDR3 is 14 amino acids. The DNA for the CDR3 is TGCAGCGGGTTCCCGCCGGGGAGGTGGACTGAAGCTTTCTTT. As protein: CSGFPPGRWTEAFF.